Following are 19 T cell receptor beta chains from one sample sequenced in a study of persistence of HIV-infected CD4 T cells. Nonspecific anti-CD3/anti-CD28 bead stimulation represents the broad CD4+ T cell repertoire. Sorting selected CD4+ T cells upregulating both CD40 ligand and CD69. These receptors lack a known antigen. This was the immunoSEQ version 4 assay in survey mode. Data came from immunoSEQ multiplex PCR; TCRdb stores just in-frame clones and leaves some out. The table includes 35,000 to 45,000 clones, around 90% detected once. The specimen was CD4+ T cells sorted from PBMCs after roughly 18-hour stimulation, collected from a patient who received antiretroviral therapy. These receptors all come from an adult man with HIV who was CMV-seropositive.

The chain combines TRBV7-9 with TRBJ1-3, with 9 bases fitting TRBD1. Germline values: CDR1 SEHNR, CDR2 FQNEAQ (reference sequence). This CDR3 is built from 16 residues. Trimming took 4 bases from V and 3 from J; bases not matched to a gene: 7. CDR3: CASSSDGTGNGNTIYF. The CDR3 DNA reads TGTGCCAGCAGCTCAGACGGGACAGGGAATGGAAACACCATATATTTT. Full variable domain (missing parts from reference TRBV7-9 and TRBJ1-3): DTGVSQNPRHKITKRGQNVTFRCDPISEHNRLYWYRQTLGQGPEFLTYFQNEAQLEKSRLLSDRFSAERPKGSFSTLEIQRTEQGDSAMYLCASSSDGTGNGNTIYFGEGSWLTVV.

The sample holds a few counts of this clone. This sequence joins TRBV30 and TRBJ1-1, with 7 bases fitting TRBD1. After removal of 3 bases from V and 5 bases from J, the junction contained 9 bases not matched to a gene. CDR1 is GTSNPN and CDR2 is SVGIG in the germline V gene (reference sequence). This CDR3 contains 14 residues. Here the CDR3 reads CAWRPGGEVTEAFF. CDR3 DNA sequence: TGTGCCTGGAGGCCAGGGGGAGAGGTGACTGAAGCTTTCTTT.

This clone was observed once. The rearrangement joins TRBV25-1 to TRBJ1-4; 7 bases fit TRBD1. J was trimmed by 6 bases and V by 1 base; bases with no gene match: 11. The V gene's germline CDR1 is MGHDK and CDR2 SYGVNS. CDR3 length: 17 amino acids. The CDR3 loop is CASSESGGRGGYEKLFF. CDR3 DNA sequence: TGTGCCAGCAGTGAATCTGGGGGACGAGGGGGCTATGAAAAACTGTTTTTT.

The chain links TRBV7-3 to TRBJ2-5; D might be TRBD2 (5 bases). CDR3 length equals 16 residues. Deletions cut 1 base from V and 5 bases from J, with 17 bases between. Germline values: CDR1 SGHTA, CDR2 FQGTGA. CDR3 in amino acids: CASSLSGVAGAETQYF. The CDR3 DNA reads TGTGCCAGCAGCTTAAGTGGTGTGGCGGGCGCGGAGACCCAGTACTTC. The full variable domain, with the rest looked up from reference TRBV7-3 and TRBJ2-5, is GAGVSQTPSNKVTEKGKYVELRCDPISGHTALYWYRQSLGQGPEFLIYFQGTGAADDSGLPNDRFFAVRPEGSVSTLKIQRTERGDSAVYLCASSLSGVAGAETQYFGPGTRLLVL.

The rearrangement joins TRBV7-3 to TRBJ1-1; D is perhaps TRBD1 (5 bases). CDR3 length: 15 amino acids. Germline CDR1 reads SGHTA; CDR2 reads FQGTGA. The V gene lost 1 base and the J gene lost 4 bases, with 13 bases spanning the gap. CDR3 in DNA: TGTGCCAGCAGCTTAAGTGGGGGGTCGGGCACTGAAGCTTTCTTT. Translated: CASSLSGGSGTEAFF.

The chain employs TRBV25-1 and TRBJ1-6; a possible D gene is TRBD1 (6 bases). Germline V gene sequence: CDR1 MGHDK, CDR2 SYGVNS. With 6 bases removed from V and 16 bases from J, the gap between germline ends came to 19 bases. The CDR3 consists of 13 residues. The DNA of the CDR3 is TGTGCCAGCAGCCCGCCGTCGTACAGGGTTCTCCACTTT. It translates to CASSPPSYRVLHF.

This chain joins TRBV25-1 and TRBJ1-1; D ambiguous. The CDR3 extends over 14 amino acids. With 6 bases removed from V and 4 bases from J, the gap between germline ends came to 15 bases. Looked up from germline, CDR1 is MGHDK and CDR2 is SYGVNS. The CDR3 sequence: CASSPREAVTEAFF. In DNA, the CDR3 is TGTGCCAGCAGCCCCCGCGAGGCAGTCACTGAAGCTTTCTTT.

The CDR3 protein is CASSFAGGLAKYEQYF. The DNA for the CDR3 is TGCGCCAGCAGCTTCGCGGGGGGACTAGCAAAATACGAGCAGTACTTC. The chain employs TRBV5-1 and TRBJ2-7, with 9 positions matching TRBD2. The J segment lost 4 bases and the V segment lost 2 bases, leaving 10 bases of the junction unmatched. Germline V gene lookup returns CDR1 SGHRS and CDR2 YFSETQ. The CDR3 extends over 16 amino acids.

The V gene is TRBV5-1, the J gene TRBJ2-7; D unclear. Per germline, CDR1 SGHRS and CDR2 YFSETQ. Trimming took off 1 base at V and 2 bases at J, with 13 bases between the two ends. This CDR3 is 15 amino acids long. The CDR3 region is CASSLTGLRTYEQYF. The CDR3 nucleotides are TGCGCCAGCAGCTTGACCGGGCTACGAACCTACGAGCAGTACTTC.

The V gene is TRBV19, the J gene TRBJ2-7; a possible D gene is TRBD1 (5 bases). With 6 bases removed from V and 0 bases from J, the gap between germline ends came to 18 bases. CDR3 length: 16 amino acids. The germline gives CDR1 LNHDA, CDR2 SQIVND (reference sequence). CDR3 protein: CASSLKGRLSSYEQYF. In DNA form, the CDR3 reads TGTGCCAGTAGCCTCAAGGGGCGCCTCAGCTCCTACGAGCAGTACTTC.

CDR3: CASRPAGLSSGNTIYF. In nucleotides, the CDR3 is TGTGCCAGCAGGCCGGCAGGTCTTAGCTCTGGAAACACCATATATTTT. The V gene is TRBV25-1, the J gene TRBJ1-3; D is undetermined. V was clipped by 6 bases and J by 0 bases, with 15 bases between them. Germline V gene lookup returns CDR1 MGHDK and CDR2 SYGVNS. The CDR3 length is 16 residues. The variable domain in full, completed from reference TRBV25-1 and TRBJ1-3, reads EADIYQTPRYLVIGTGKKITLECSQTMGHDKMYWYQQDPGMELHLIHYSYGVNSTEKGDLSSESTVSRIRTEHFPLTLESARPSHTSQYLCASRPAGLSSGNTIYFGEGSWLTVV.

The chain carries TRBV6-5 and TRBJ1-4, with D perhaps matching TRBD1 (5 bases). With 10 bases removed from V and 7 bases from J, the gap between germline ends came to 22 bases. In germline, CDR1 is MNHEY, CDR2 SVGAGI. The CDR3 length is 15 residues. The DNA of the CDR3 is TGTGCCACCTCTTCTGGGAGGGGTATGAGTGAAAAACTGTTTTTT. Protein: CATSSGRGMSEKLFF.

The rearrangement joins TRBV15 to TRBJ1-3; 8 positions match TRBD1. This CDR3 spans 16 amino acids. J gave up 8 bases and V 5 bases, and 14 bases lay outside the gene matches. Per the germline V gene, CDR1 is LNHNV and CDR2 is YYDKDF (reference sequence). The CDR3 loop is CATSRDRIFVSDTIYF. DNA for the CDR3: TGTGCCACCAGCCGGGACAGGATTTTCGTGTCAGACACCATATATTTT.

The chain links TRBV6-5 to TRBJ2-7; TRBD2 matches 10 bases. Germline CDR1 and CDR2: MNHEY and SVGAGI. The CDR3 is made up of 13 amino acids. V shed 5 bases and J 7 bases; nucleotides not matched to a gene: 5. CDR3 protein: CASSLEREGEQYF. Here the CDR3 DNA reads TGTGCCAGCAGTCTAGAGCGGGAGGGAGAGCAGTACTTC.

This clone was recorded only once. The V gene is TRBV4-2, the J gene TRBJ2-1; perhaps TRBD2 as D (6 bases). V was pared by 1 base and J by 4 bases, with 8 bases between. Germline V lookup: CDR1 LGHNA, CDR2 YNFKEQ. CDR3 size: 14 residues. This chain's CDR3 is CASSQGGRYNEQFF. The CDR3 DNA follows: TGTGCCAGCAGCCAAGGGGGGAGGTACAATGAGCAGTTCTTC.

V is TRBV19 and J is TRBJ1-6; D uncertain. Germline CDR1 reads LNHDA; CDR2 reads SQIVND (reference sequence). The germline V and J ends were trimmed by 5 bases and 7 bases, with 12 bases remaining between them. The CDR3 is made up of 14 amino acids. Written as DNA, the CDR3 is TGTGCCAGTAGTTCCCGGGCCCAGAATTCACCCCTCCACTTT. Its translation: CASSSRAQNSPLHF.

The V and J genes are TRBV6-5 and TRBJ2-5; no firm D call. From germline, CDR1 is MNHEY and CDR2 SVGAGI. CDR3 size: 15 residues. Trimming removed 2 bases at V and 2 bases at J, with 12 bases between. The CDR3, as DNA: TGTGCCAGCAGTTACCTAGGGCGAGGTCAAGAGACCCAGTACTTC. It specifies CASSYLGRGQETQYF.

CDR3 in amino acids: CASSFGSNYGYTF. Written as DNA, the CDR3 is TGTGCCAGCAGCTTCGGCAGTAACTATGGCTACACCTTC. This chain connects TRBV5-4 to TRBJ1-2; no reliable D call. The CDR3 has 13 amino acids. CDR1 is SGHNT, CDR2 YYREEE, per germline (reference sequence). The V and J ends lost 2 bases and 1 base respectively, with 6 bases between them. The full variable domain, completed using reference TRBV5-4 and TRBJ1-2, is ETGVTQSPTHLIKTRGQQVTLRCSSQSGHNTVSWYQQALGQGPQFIFQYYREEENGRGNFPPRFSGLQFPNYSSELNVNALELDDSALYLCASSFGSNYGYTFGSGTRLTVV.

In DNA form, the CDR3 reads TGTGCCAGCAGTGTCCTCACTGGACTAGCGGGGGCCCCGGGGGAGACCCAGTACTTC. This translates into CASSVLTGLAGAPGETQYF. This chain connects TRBV6-1 to TRBJ2-5, with 13 nucleotides matching TRBD2. CDR1 is MNHNS and CDR2 is SASEGT in the germline V gene. The junction had 16 bases not matched to a gene; V was cut back by 4 bases and J by 5 bases. The CDR3 consists of 19 residues.